This entry lists 30 T cell receptor beta chains sequenced from one sample in a study of blood T cell repertoires in COVID-19. TCRdb's copy holds only in-frame clones and misses some; the assay was immunoSEQ multiplex PCR. The sample holds around 170,000 clones, less than 90% seen once. Sequencing used peripheral blood. Every receptor here comes from a woman aged 70 to 79 with COVID-19, enrolled during active disease.

In this sample, this clone turned up once. The chain couples TRBV9 to TRBJ1-6; D not resolved. CDR1 is SGDLS and CDR2 is YYNGEE in the germline V gene. CDR3 length: 14 amino acids. V lost 4 bases to trimming and J lost 5 bases, with 10 bases between them. The CDR3 sequence is CASSSRSDNSPLHF. CDR3 bases: TGTGCCAGCAGCTCGAGATCCGATAATTCACCCCTCCACTTT.

The J gene is TRBJ2-7, the V gene TRBV7-2, with D tentatively TRBD2 (6 bases). The CDR3 runs to 14 residues. V gave up 4 bases and J gave up 2 bases, with 12 bases separating them. Germline V gene lookup returns CDR1 SGHTA and CDR2 FQGNSA. The CDR3 loop reads CASSSGAGPYEQYF. Written as DNA, the CDR3 is TGTGCCAGCAGCTCCGGTGCGGGACCCTACGAGCAGTACTTC.

The chain uses TRBV25-1 and TRBJ1-1, with D perhaps matching TRBD1 (5 bases). Germline-derived CDR1 and CDR2 are MGHDK and SYGVNS. The CDR3 has 11 amino acids. Trimming took off 3 bases at V and 8 bases at J, with 7 bases between the two ends. CDR3 in DNA: TGTGCCAGCAGTGACTACAGGGAAGCTTTCTTT. Amino acid sequence: CASSDYREAFF.

J is TRBJ2-3 and V is TRBV18, with 8 bases matching TRBD1. After removal of 3 bases from V and 6 bases from J, the junction contained 5 bases not matched to a gene. From germline, CDR1 is KGHSH and CDR2 LQKENI. The CDR3 consists of 14 residues. Here the CDR3 reads CASSPSGGEDTQYF. CDR3 nucleotide sequence: TGTGCCAGCTCACCGTCAGGGGGCGAGGATACGCAGTATTTT.

This clone was seen a few times. The rearrangement uses TRBV7-9 and TRBJ2-1, with TRBD2 matching 7 bases. The CDR3 consists of 19 residues. Unmatched junction bases numbered 17, after V lost 5 bases and J lost 1 base. CDR1 is SEHNR and CDR2 is FQNEAQ in the germline V gene (reference sequence). DNA of the CDR3: TGTGCCAGCAGCCGTTCCGGGACTACTCTGGGGGGGTCCTACAATGAGCAGTTCTTC. Protein sequence: CASSRSGTTLGGSYNEQFF.

The CDR3: CASSIGSGIYNEQFF. CDR3 nucleotide sequence: TGTGCCAGTAGTATAGGGTCAGGGATCTACAATGAGCAGTTCTTC. V usage is TRBV19 and J usage is TRBJ2-1; tentative D call: TRBD1 (5 bases). The V gene's germline CDR1 is LNHDA and CDR2 SQIVND (reference sequence). V was shortened by 1 base and J by 3 bases, with 10 bases between the two germline ends. CDR3 length: 15 residues. Full variable domain (missing parts from reference TRBV19 and TRBJ2-1): DGGITQSPKYLFRKEGQNVTLSCEQNLNHDAMYWYRQDPGQGLRLIYYSQIVNDFQKGDIAEGYSVSREKKESFPLTVTSAQKNPTAFYLCASSIGSGIYNEQFFGPGTRLTVL.

The V and J genes are TRBV28 and TRBJ1-2; 7 bases are a match to TRBD1. CDR1 and CDR2 from the germline V gene are MDHEN and SYDVKM. The CDR3 consists of 14 residues. V lost 6 bases and J lost 0; bases outside the gene matches: 4. The DNA for the CDR3 is TGTGCCAGCAGCCAGGGGGGTTCTAACTATGGCTACACCTTC. Its translation: CASSQGGSNYGYTF.

There are a few counts of this clone. The V call is TRBV18, the J call TRBJ2-2; a possible D gene is TRBD1 (5 bases). V shed 6 bases and J shed 4 bases, with 15 bases lying between them. Germline CDR1 is KGHSH and CDR2 is LQKENI. The CDR3 runs 15 residues. The CDR3 bases are TGTGCCAGCTCCCAGGCCAGGGATACCACCGGGGAGCTGTTTTTT. This codes for CASSQARDTTGELFF.

This clone has only a few counts. The chain carries TRBV4-3 and TRBJ1-2; no clear D gene. V was cut by 0 bases and J by 6 bases, with 11 bases left in between. Germline V gene data show CDR1 as LGHNA and CDR2 as YSLEER. The CDR3 loop spans 14 amino acids. The CDR3 spells CASSQETGVNGYTF. DNA for the CDR3: TGCGCCAGCAGCCAAGAAACCGGGGTTAATGGCTACACCTTC.

The chain is built from TRBV5-4 and TRBJ2-7; TRBD2 is a possible D gene (5 bases). V was trimmed by 1 base and J by 7 bases, leaving 12 bases between them. The CDR3 runs 13 residues. In germline, CDR1 is SGHNT, CDR2 YYREEE (reference sequence). CDR3 sequence reads: CASSLLGPGEQYF. CDR3 nucleotide sequence: TGTGCCAGCAGCTTGCTGGGTCCGGGGGAGCAGTACTTC. Full variable domain (rest looked up from reference TRBV5-4 and TRBJ2-7): ETGVTQSPTHLIKTRGQQVTLRCSSQSGHNTVSWYQQALGQGPQFIFQYYREEENGRGNFPPRFSGLQFPNYSSELNVNALELDDSALYLCASSLLGPGEQYFGPGTRLTVT.

The chain joins TRBV7-9 to TRBJ1-2; 8 bases fit TRBD1. The CDR3 sequence is 15 residues long. Germline V gene sequence: CDR1 SEHNR, CDR2 FQNEAQ (reference sequence). V was clipped by 2 bases and J by 8 bases; unmatched bases: 10. The chain's CDR3 is CASSLQGARPSGYTF. CDR3 DNA: TGTGCCAGCAGCTTACAGGGGGCGCGACCATCCGGCTACACCTTC.

The chain recombines TRBV21-1 with TRBJ2-1; TRBD2 reflects the table's D call only, with no check against the DNA. TRBV21-1 is a listed pseudogene. The CDR3 length is 15 residues. The DNA of the CDR3 is TGTGCCAGCAGCAGACTAGCGGGCCGAGGGAATGAGCAGTTCTTC. It codes for CASSRLAGRGNEQFF.

The chain is built from TRBV24-1 and TRBJ2-5, with TRBD2 identical over 12 bases. Germline V gene lookup returns CDR1 KGHDR and CDR2 SFDVKD. This CDR3 has 18 residues. J was trimmed by 2 bases and V by 1 base; bases with no gene match: 7. The CDR3 DNA reads as TGTGCCACCAGTGATTTAACCGAAGGACTAGCGGGACAAGAGACCCAGTACTTC. Encoded protein: CATSDLTEGLAGQETQYF.

Here the CDR3 reads CASSFSLREETQYF. The CDR3, as DNA: TGTGCCAGCAGTTTCTCCCTCAGGGAAGAGACCCAGTACTTC. This rearrangement joins TRBV28 to TRBJ2-5; weak D call: TRBD1 (5 bases). Trimming removed 3 bases from V and 3 bases from J, with 11 bases in between. CDR3 length: 14 residues. The germline CDR1 and CDR2 sequences are MDHEN and SYDVKM.

The chain has TRBV7-9 and TRBJ1-5, with 10 positions matching TRBD1. Germline CDR1 and CDR2: SEHNR and FQNEAQ (reference sequence). V trimming: 4 bases; J trimming: 5 bases; junction bases outside the gene matches: 5. This CDR3 contains 15 residues. The CDR3 protein is CASSYGTGVHQPQHF. The CDR3 DNA is TGTGCCAGCAGCTACGGGACAGGGGTTCATCAGCCCCAGCATTTT. The full variable domain, completed using reference TRBV7-9 and TRBJ1-5, is DTGVSQNPRHKITKRGQNVTFRCDPISEHNRLYWYRQTLGQGPEFLTYFQNEAQLEKSRLLSDRFSAERPKGSFSTLEIQRTEQGDSAMYLCASSYGTGVHQPQHFGDGTRLSIL.

In this sample, this clone turned up once. The chain employs TRBV24-1 and TRBJ2-5; D is perhaps TRBD1 (5 bases). V was cut by 3 bases and J by 4 bases, with 17 bases left in between. The CDR3 sequence is 16 residues long. Germline lookup yields CDR1 KGHDR and CDR2 SFDVKD. The CDR3 loop is CATSDAGQGFRETQYF. CDR3 bases: TGTGCCACCAGTGATGCTGGGCAGGGCTTCAGAGAGACCCAGTACTTC.

The sample holds a few counts of this clone. The rearrangement joins TRBV5-1 to TRBJ1-1; D might be TRBD1 (6 bases). Germline V gene data show CDR1 as SGHRS and CDR2 as YFSETQ. The CDR3 contains 17 residues. Trimming left V 1 base short and J 1 base short, with 17 bases between. CDR3 loop: CASSLSAPRGGNTEAFF. The CDR3, as DNA: TGCGCCAGCAGCTTGAGTGCCCCGAGAGGGGGGAACACTGAAGCTTTCTTT.

V is TRBV27 and J is TRBJ2-1, with 9 bases aligning to TRBD2. Losses at the gene ends were 6 bases for V and 7 bases for J; bases not matched to a gene: 10. The CDR3 is 15 residues long. Germline loops: CDR1 MNHEY, CDR2 SMNVEV (reference sequence). For the CDR3, the DNA is TGTGCCAGCAGGGTTAGCGGGAGTTTCGGAAATGAGCAGTTCTTC. It codes for CASRVSGSFGNEQFF.

The rearrangement joins TRBV6-1 to TRBJ2-1; the match to TRBD1 covers 8 bases. V lost 3 bases, J lost 11 bases, and 9 bases stayed unmatched. Germline V lookup: CDR1 MNHNS, CDR2 SASEGT. This CDR3 spans 14 amino acids. The CDR3 protein is CASSEAGGPLQQFF. The CDR3 DNA reads TGTGCCAGCAGTGAGGCAGGGGGCCCTCTCCAGCAGTTCTTC.

The chain links TRBV7-2 to TRBJ2-5; a possible D gene is TRBD1 (5 bases). The V and J ends lost 5 bases and 4 bases respectively, with 17 bases between them. Germline values: CDR1 SGHTA, CDR2 FQGNSA. The CDR3 is 15 residues long. The CDR3 reads CASSPQGGYLETQYF. DNA for the CDR3: TGTGCCAGCAGCCCCCAGGGCGGATATTTAGAGACCCAGTACTTC.

Remarks on this clone: Other DNA sequences from this sample encode an identical CDR3 as well. V and J are TRBV5-1 and TRBJ2-2; 7 bases match TRBD1. Germline-derived CDR1 and CDR2 are SGHRS and YFSETQ. After removal of 0 bases from V and 3 bases from J, the junction contained 2 bases not matched to a gene. The CDR3 sequence is 15 residues long. The CDR3 sequence is CASSLEGGYTGELFF. The CDR3 region has the DNA TGCGCCAGCAGCTTGGAAGGGGGCTACACCGGGGAGCTGTTTTTT. Together with reference TRBV5-1 and TRBJ2-2, the CDR3 gives the full variable domain: KAGVTQTPRYLIKTRGQQVTLSCSPISGHRSVSWYQQTPGQGLQFLFEYFSETQRNKGNFPGRFSGRQFSNSRSEMNVSTLELGDSALYLCASSLEGGYTGELFFGEGSRLTVL.

J is TRBJ2-7 and V is TRBV15, with 11 nucleotides matching TRBD1. Germline values: CDR1 LNHNV, CDR2 YYDKDF (reference sequence). This CDR3 has 17 amino acids. J lost 2 bases, V lost 0 bases, and 6 bases had no gene match. The CDR3 region has the DNA TGTGCCACCAGCAGAGAGAGGCCGGGACAGGGGGCCTACGAGCAGTACTTC. Encoded protein: CATSRERPGQGAYEQYF. Looking up the rest from reference TRBV15 and TRBJ2-7 gives the full variable domain: DAMVIQNPRYQVTQFGKPVTLSCSQTLNHNVMYWYQQKSSQAPKLLFHYYDKDFNNEADTPDNFQSRRPNTSFCFLDIRSPGLGDTAMYLCATSRERPGQGAYEQYFGPGTRLTVT.

This rearrangement joins TRBV19 to TRBJ2-4, with TRBD2 matching over 10 bases. The V and J ends lost 4 bases and 6 bases, in that order; junction bases with no gene match: 9. Germline-derived CDR1 and CDR2 are LNHDA and SQIVND (reference sequence). This CDR3 has 16 amino acids. CDR3 bases: TGTGCCAGTAGTACCGGACTAGCGGTATTGGGAAACATTCAGTACTTC. Encoded protein: CASSTGLAVLGNIQYF.

This chain connects TRBV3-1 (or the pseudogene TRBV3-2) to TRBJ2-1; possibly TRBD2 for D (6 bases). CDR3 size: 15 residues. Trimming took 1 base from V and 16 from J, leaving 23 bases between them. CDR1 is LGHDT and CDR2 is YNNKEL in the germline V gene (reference sequence). CDR3 sequence (DNA): TGTGCCAGCAGCCAAGCCCTTGTCGGGGGAGAAAAAGCATTCTTC. It codes for CASSQALVGGEKAFF.

The chain links TRBV19 to TRBJ1-5, with D possibly TRBD1 on 6 matching bases. This CDR3 contains 15 residues. CDR1 is LNHDA and CDR2 is SQIVND in the germline V gene (reference sequence). The V end lost 7 bases, the J end lost 4 bases, and 17 bases lay between the germline ends. The CDR3 DNA sequence: TGTGCCAGTACCCCCCGAGGACAGACAAATCAGCCCCAGCATTTT. Translating it yields CASTPRGQTNQPQHF. Drawing the rest from reference TRBV19 and TRBJ1-5, the complete variable domain is DGGITQSPKYLFRKEGQNVTLSCEQNLNHDAMYWYRQDPGQGLRLIYYSQIVNDFQKGDIAEGYSVSREKKESFPLTVTSAQKNPTAFYLCASTPRGQTNQPQHFGDGTRLSIL.

This clone has just one count. The V call is TRBV25-1, the J call TRBJ1-4, with 7 bases fitting TRBD1. Per germline, CDR1 MGHDK and CDR2 SYGVNS. V was pared by 3 bases and J by 11 bases, with 9 bases of the junction left unmatched. CDR3 size: 14 residues. As DNA, the CDR3 is TGTGCCAGCAGTGAGAAAGGGGGCTTTGGGAAACTGTTTTTT. The encoded protein is CASSEKGGFGKLFF.

The genes are TRBV27 and TRBJ1-1; 10 bases map to TRBD1. V lost 3 bases to trimming and J lost 4 bases; unmatched junction nucleotides: 2. Per the germline V gene, CDR1 is MNHEY and CDR2 is SMNVEV (reference sequence). This CDR3 is 14 amino acids long. The CDR3: CASSFDRGRTEAFF. CDR3 DNA sequence: TGTGCCAGCAGTTTCGACAGGGGGCGCACTGAAGCTTTCTTT.

The CDR3 spells CASSLSGGLQTQYF. In DNA form, the CDR3 reads TGTGCCAGCAGTTTATCCGGGGGTTTGCAGACCCAGTACTTC. J is TRBJ2-5 and V is TRBV28, with a weak D call TRBD2 (6 bases). The V and J ends lost 1 base and 6 bases respectively, with 12 bases between them. This CDR3 region has 14 residues. Germline V CDR1 and CDR2: MDHEN, SYDVKM. Full variable domain (rest looked up from reference TRBV28 and TRBJ2-5): DVKVTQSSRYLVKRTGEKVFLECVQDMDHENMFWYRQDPGLGLRLIYFSYDVKMKEKGDIPEGYSVSREKKERFSLILESASTNQTSMYLCASSLSGGLQTQYFGPGTRLLVL.

The chain is built from TRBV21-1 and TRBJ1-2; the table's D call TRBD1 went unverified against the DNA. TRBV21-1 is a listed pseudogene. This CDR3 region has 14 residues. This CDR3 is CASSRGQSSYGYTF. The CDR3 DNA follows: TGTGCCAGCAGTAGGGGACAGTCGTCCTATGGCTACACCTTC.

The chain employs TRBV14 and TRBJ2-2; possibly TRBD2 for D (6 bases). Germline values: CDR1 SGHDN, CDR2 FVKESK. V was clipped by 5 bases and J by 8 bases, with 6 bases between them. This CDR3 has 11 residues. CDR3: CASSGGGELFF. For the CDR3, the DNA is TGTGCCAGCAGCGGAGGGGGGGAGCTGTTTTTT. Complete variable domain (other parts from reference TRBV14 and TRBJ2-2): EAGVTQFPSHSVIEKGQTVTLRCDPISGHDNLYWYRRVMGKEIKFLLHFVKESKQDESGMPNNRFLAERTGGTYSTLKVQPAELEDSGVYFCASSGGGELFFGEGSRLTVL.